The 30 T cell receptor beta chains below were found in one sample sequenced in a study of neoadjuvant anti-PD-1 for oral cavity cancer. Sequenced by immunoSEQ multiplex PCR; TCRdb stores in-frame clones only, minus some. The top ten clones hold roughly 3.3% of a sample with thousands of clones, over 75% of them seen once. Sequenced material: PBMCs, taken before nivolumab (anti-PD-1) treatment. The receptors derive from a person aged 35 to 85 with oral cavity squamous cell carcinoma.

The chain links TRBV11-2 to TRBJ2-3; D is unclear. The CDR3 contains 13 residues. Per the germline V gene, CDR1 is SGHAT and CDR2 is FQNNGV. Between the trimmed V and J ends, which lost 6 bases and 0 bases, there was a span of 7 bases. The CDR3 DNA follows: TGTGCCAGCAGATACACAAGCACAGATACGCAGTATTTT. As protein: CASRYTSTDTQYF.

The DNA for the CDR3 is TGTGCCAGCAGCTTAGACGAGTCTGAGCAGTACTTC. It encodes CASSLDESEQYF. V gene TRBV7-9 combines with J gene TRBJ2-7; D unresolved. The CDR3 is 12 residues long. Germline V gives CDR1 SEHNR, CDR2 FQNEAQ (reference sequence). Trimming removed 1 base from V and 7 bases from J, with 8 bases in between. Full variable domain (outside the CDR3, taken from reference TRBV7-9 and TRBJ2-7): DTGVSQNPRHKITKRGQNVTFRCDPISEHNRLYWYRQTLGQGPEFLTYFQNEAQLEKSRLLSDRFSAERPKGSFSTLEIQRTEQGDSAMYLCASSLDESEQYFGPGTRLTVT.

V and J are TRBV5-5 and TRBJ2-1; D is ambiguous. The germline V gene has CDR1 SGHKS and CDR2 YYEKEE (reference sequence). The CDR3 contains 15 residues. V was cut by 4 bases and J by 4 bases, with 15 bases left in between. The CDR3, as DNA: TGTGCCAGCAGCAACGACTGGGATAATTACAATGAGCAGTTCTTC. Translation gives CASSNDWDNYNEQFF. The full variable domain, in which reference TRBV5-5 and TRBJ2-1 provide the parts outside the CDR3, is DAGVTQSPTHLIKTRGQQVTLRCSPISGHKSVSWYQQVLGQGPQFIFQYYEKEERGRGNFPDRFSARQFPNYSSELNVNALLLGDSALYLCASSNDWDNYNEQFFGPGTRLTVL.

J is TRBJ1-2 and V is TRBV28, with TRBD1 matching over 8 bases. CDR1 and CDR2 from the germline V gene are MDHEN and SYDVKM. The CDR3 runs 17 residues. Trimming at V came to 6 bases and at J to 7 bases, leaving 19 bases not matched to a gene. The CDR3 sequence is CASRTGTGGGPEGGYTF. CDR3 in DNA: TGTGCCAGCAGAACCGGGACAGGCGGGGGGCCAGAAGGTGGCTACACCTTC.

This clone has just a few counts. The chain is built from TRBV5-1 and TRBJ1-1, with 7 bases fitting TRBD1. The CDR3 is 11 amino acids. V lost 7 bases to trimming and J lost 3 bases; unmatched junction nucleotides: 0. The germline V gene encodes CDR1 SGHRS and CDR2 YFSETQ. The chain's CDR3 is CASGQDTEAFF. CDR3 nucleotide sequence: TGCGCCAGCGGACAGGACACTGAAGCTTTCTTT.

The chain couples TRBV7-9 to TRBJ2-1; possibly TRBD2 for D (6 bases). Germline CDR1 and CDR2: SEHNR and FQNEAQ (reference sequence). The CDR3 length is 16 residues. V gave up 2 bases and J gave up 2 bases, with 13 bases separating them. CDR3 nucleotides: TGTGCCAGCAGCTTAAGGCGGGGCTCAACCTACAATGAGCAGTTCTTC. It encodes CASSLRRGSTYNEQFF.

The CDR3 sequence is CASSQASSRSFYEQYF. The CDR3 bases are TGTGCCAGCAGCCAAGCTTCCTCCCGGTCTTTCTACGAGCAGTACTTC. V usage is TRBV14 and J usage is TRBJ2-7; D is unclear. Per the germline V gene, CDR1 is SGHDN and CDR2 is FVKESK. Between the trimmed V and J ends, which lost 1 base and 3 bases, there was a span of 16 bases. CDR3 length equals 16 residues.

The J gene is TRBJ1-3, the V gene TRBV5-1; D may be TRBD1 (5 bases). Between the trimmed V and J ends, which lost 0 bases and 4 bases, there was a span of 8 bases. The CDR3 contains 14 residues. Germline assignment: CDR1 SGHRS and CDR2 YFSETQ. The CDR3 DNA reads as TGCGCCAGCAGCTTGGCAGGGCCAGGAAACACCATATATTTT. Residues: CASSLAGPGNTIYF.

This chain joins TRBV30 and TRBJ1-1; D unresolved. This CDR3 has 14 residues. Germline V gene lookup returns CDR1 GTSNPN and CDR2 SVGIG (reference sequence). Trimming took off 0 bases at V and 1 base at J, with 9 bases between the two ends. CDR3 loop: CAWSVFTGNTEAFF. CDR3 DNA sequence: TGTGCCTGGAGTGTATTTACGGGGAACACTGAAGCTTTCTTT.

This chain uses TRBV7-2 with TRBJ1-2, with a possible D match to TRBD1 (6 bases). The CDR3 loop spans 13 amino acids. Germline V gives CDR1 SGHTA, CDR2 FQGNSA. V was trimmed by 1 base and J by 8 bases, leaving 11 bases between them. The CDR3 sequence is CASSLGQEGGYTF. CDR3 nucleotides: TGTGCCAGCAGCTTAGGACAGGAGGGGGGCTACACCTTC.

V gene TRBV29-1 combines with J gene TRBJ1-1, with D possibly being TRBD1 (6 bases). The CDR3 covers 10 residues. Trimming took off 5 bases at V and 5 bases at J, with 6 bases between the two ends. Germline CDR1 reads SQVTM; CDR2 reads ANQGSEA. Here the CDR3 DNA reads TGCAGCGTTACAGGGACTGAAGCTTTCTTT. This translates into CSVTGTEAFF.

This clone was seen more than once but under ten times. J is TRBJ2-2 and V is TRBV6-5; maybe TRBD2 (6 bases). The germline V and J ends were trimmed by 2 bases and 4 bases, with 11 bases remaining between them. The CDR3 is 15 residues long. Germline loops: CDR1 MNHEY, CDR2 SVGAGI. This CDR3 is CASSYAGGATGELFF. The CDR3 nucleotides are TGTGCCAGCAGTTACGCCGGGGGAGCCACCGGGGAGCTGTTTTTT.

CDR3 nucleotides: TGCGCCAGCAGCCCTGACAGCCTTAATCAGCCCCAGCATTTT. It specifies CASSPDSLNQPQHF. This chain links TRBV5-1 with TRBJ1-5; a weak D match, TRBD1 (5 bases). Germline assignment: CDR1 SGHRS and CDR2 YFSETQ. V lost 4 bases and J lost 4, with 12 bases in between. The CDR3 contains 14 residues.

This chain links TRBV29-1 with TRBJ1-5; tentatively, D is TRBD1 (5 bases). The CDR3 is 13 residues long. Deletions cut 4 bases from V and 2 bases from J, with 9 bases between. Germline-derived CDR1 and CDR2 are SQVTM and ANQGSEA. This chain's CDR3 is CSVGGGGNQPQHF. The CDR3 nucleotides are TGCAGCGTTGGTGGGGGAGGCAATCAGCCCCAGCATTTT.

The chain joins TRBV27 to TRBJ2-2; D call uncertain. CDR1 is MNHEY and CDR2 is SMNVEV in the germline V gene (reference sequence). The CDR3 has 18 amino acids. Trimming shortened V by 5 bases and J by 6 bases, and 25 bases separated the two germline ends. The CDR3 sequence is CASSTQIPTPFRAGELFF. CDR3 DNA sequence: TGTGCCAGCAGTACACAGATACCCACCCCTTTCCGCGCCGGGGAGCTGTTTTTT.

V usage is TRBV6-5 and J usage is TRBJ2-5; possibly TRBD1 for D (6 bases). Per germline, CDR1 MNHEY and CDR2 SVGAGI. There are 15 residues in the CDR3. The germline V and J ends were trimmed by 0 bases and 5 bases, with 13 bases remaining between them. The CDR3 DNA follows: TGTGCCAGCAGTTACTCCCAGACAGGTTTGGAGACCCAGTACTTC. Translation gives CASSYSQTGLETQYF.

V gene TRBV6-6 combines with J gene TRBJ1-1; D is ambiguous. The germline gives CDR1 MNHNY, CDR2 SVGAGI (reference sequence). There are 12 residues in the CDR3. The V and J ends lost 2 bases and 1 base respectively, with 2 bases between them. CDR3 residues: CASSYRNTEAFF. The CDR3 region has the DNA TGTGCCAGCAGTTACCGGAACACTGAAGCTTTCTTT.

This clone was counted a few times. V is TRBV2 and J is TRBJ1-1, with unresolved D. Trimming left V 6 bases short and J 3 bases short, with 14 bases between. The CDR3 runs to 14 residues. The germline gives CDR1 SNHLY, CDR2 FYNNEI. CDR3 residues: CASRVGVGYTEAFF. In nucleotides, the CDR3 is TGTGCCAGCAGAGTCGGAGTGGGGTACACTGAAGCTTTCTTT.

The genes are TRBV11-2 and TRBJ2-2; perhaps TRBD1 as D (5 bases). Trimming shortened V by 1 base and J by 9 bases, and 12 bases separated the two germline ends. The CDR3 spans 14 residues. Germline CDR1 and CDR2: SGHAT and FQNNGV. Here the CDR3 DNA reads TGTGCCAGCAGCTTAGGGAGACAGTCACGGGAGCTGTTTTTT. It translates to CASSLGRQSRELFF.

The genes are TRBV30 and TRBJ1-5; D ambiguous. CDR1 and CDR2 (germline): GTSNPN, SVGIG (reference sequence). This CDR3 is 15 amino acids long. The V end was cut by 0 bases, the J end by 6 bases, with 15 bases between. The CDR3, as DNA: TGTGCCTGGAGTGTAACACTAGATAAGAGTCAGCCCCAGCATTTT. Protein: CAWSVTLDKSQPQHF.

The chain is built from TRBV28 and TRBJ2-2; 10 bases map to TRBD1. V was clipped by 4 bases and J by 2 bases; unmatched bases: 7. The germline gives CDR1 MDHEN, CDR2 SYDVKM. The CDR3 extends over 17 amino acids. The chain's CDR3 is CASSSYRDRGNTGELFF. The CDR3 DNA follows: TGTGCCAGCAGTTCCTACCGGGACAGGGGAAACACCGGGGAGCTGTTTTTT.

The chain employs TRBV27 and TRBJ1-2; D is unresolved. The V end lost 4 bases, the J end lost 4 bases, and 19 bases lay between the germline ends. CDR1 and CDR2 (germline): MNHEY, SMNVEV (reference sequence). This CDR3 has 16 amino acids. CDR3 region: CASSSSSGDLSYGYTF. CDR3 in DNA: TGTGCCAGCAGTTCGTCTTCCGGGGATTTATCCTATGGCTACACCTTC.

The V call is TRBV4-3, the J call TRBJ1-2; 8 positions match TRBD1. After removal of 1 base from V and 6 bases from J, the junction contained 13 bases not matched to a gene. This CDR3 spans 17 amino acids. Germline CDR1 is LGHNA and CDR2 is YSLEER. In DNA form, the CDR3 reads TGCGCCAGCAGCCAAGGGATTGGGACAGGCGGGAGCAATGGCTACACCTTC. Amino acids: CASSQGIGTGGSNGYTF.

This chain joins TRBV6-5 and TRBJ1-1; possibly TRBD1 for D (6 bases). The CDR3 has 13 residues. Trimming stripped 6 bases from V and 6 bases from J, with 14 bases between. Germline CDR1 is MNHEY and CDR2 is SVGAGI. CDR3 sequence (DNA): TGTGCCAGCAGACAGGGTTCTCATCCTGAAGCTTTCTTT. Its translation: CASRQGSHPEAFF.

The V gene is TRBV12-5, the J gene TRBJ2-2; no definite D call. CDR3 size: 11 residues. The germline V gene has CDR1 LGHNT and CDR2 FRNRAP. With 6 bases removed from V and 4 bases from J, the gap between germline ends came to 3 bases. CDR3 DNA: TGTGCTAGTGGACCCACCGGGGAGCTGTTTTTT. This sequence encodes CASGPTGELFF. The full variable domain, with the rest looked up from reference TRBV12-5 and TRBJ2-2, is DARVTQTPRHKVTEMGQEVTMRCQPILGHNTVFWYRQTMMQGLELLAYFRNRAPLDDSGMPKDRFSAEMPDATLATLKIQPSEPRDSAVYFCASGPTGELFFGEGSRLTVL.

This clone was counted once. This chain joins TRBV6-4 and TRBJ1-2, with no clear D. CDR3 length: 21 residues. V was trimmed by 2 bases and J by 5 bases, leaving 33 bases between them. Germline values: CDR1 MRHNA, CDR2 SNTAGT. The CDR3 loop reads CASSDPLEQPRAGGLRYGYTF. The CDR3 DNA is TGTGCCAGCAGTGACCCTCTAGAGCAGCCACGGGCAGGAGGGCTTCGGTATGGCTACACCTTC.

The chain combines TRBV7-2 with TRBJ1-2, with D unresolved. Germline V gene sequence: CDR1 SGHTA, CDR2 FQGNSA. This CDR3 has 14 residues. V gave up 2 bases and J gave up 1 base, with 8 bases separating them. The CDR3 sequence: CASSLSLLNYGYTF. CDR3 DNA: TGTGCCAGCAGCTTATCGCTCCTTAACTATGGCTACACCTTC.

This chain links TRBV2 with TRBJ1-4; D unresolved. The germline V gene encodes CDR1 SNHLY and CDR2 FYNNEI. The CDR3 consists of 13 residues. The V end was cut by 3 bases, the J end by 7 bases, with 9 bases between. DNA for the CDR3: TGTGCCAGCAGTGACATCCCCCCTGAAAAACTGTTTTTT. It specifies CASSDIPPEKLFF.

This chain connects TRBV30 to TRBJ2-7; D remains unclear. V lost 0 bases to trimming and J lost 4 bases, with 10 bases between them. This CDR3 region has 13 residues. The germline V gene encodes CDR1 GTSNPN and CDR2 SVGIG (reference sequence). CDR3 loop: CAWSVSLGYEQYF. In nucleotides, the CDR3 is TGTGCCTGGAGTGTAAGCCTCGGGTACGAGCAGTACTTC.

This CDR3 reads CASSLGPSGDNEQFF. The CDR3 DNA reads TGTGCCAGCAGCTTGGGTCCCTCAGGGGACAATGAGCAGTTCTTC. This sequence joins TRBV7-3 and TRBJ2-1, with D perhaps TRBD1 (6 bases). CDR1 is SGHTA, CDR2 FQGTGA, per germline. The CDR3 is 15 residues long. V was trimmed by 3 bases and J by 5 bases, leaving 14 bases between them.